One sample yielded the 24 T cell receptor beta chains listed below, sequenced in a study of T-cell reconstitution after alpha-beta-depleted transplantation in children. The TCRbeta library was prepared with unique molecular identifiers. TCRdb called the PCR reads again in MiXCR, with one record for every CDR3 protein. The sample includes about 600,000 distinct CDR3 sequences, 10% to 13% of them seen just once. This specimen was PBMCs from the stem cell graft donor, taken from the stem cell graft. These receptors all stem from a human donor who donated a stem cell graft to a child with acute myeloid leukemia.

This clonotype was picked up a small number of times. The chain recombines TRBV29-1 with TRBJ2-7, with 8 bases fitting TRBD1. The V gene end was trimmed by 4 bases and the J gene end by 3 bases; junction bases not matched to a gene: 5. In germline, CDR1 is SQVTM, CDR2 ANQGSEA. The CDR3 contains 13 residues. CDR3 sequence reads: CSVGGTGLYEQYF. In DNA, the CDR3 is TGCAGCGTTGGTGGGACAGGACTCTACGAGCAGTACTTC.

This clonotype was seen only a few times. The chain carries TRBV20-1 and TRBJ2-2; perhaps D is TRBD1 or TRBD2 (6 bases each). The germline CDR1 and CDR2 sequences are DFQATT and SNEGSKA (reference sequence). V was clipped by 0 bases and J by 1 base, with 9 bases between them. The CDR3 spans 15 residues. Here the CDR3 reads CSAREGGRNTGELFF. The CDR3 DNA reads as TGCAGTGCTAGAGAAGGGGGGCGGAACACCGGGGAGCTGTTTTTT.

The J gene is TRBJ2-7, the V gene TRBV20-1; D gene ambiguous. With 0 bases removed from V and 4 bases from J, the gap between germline ends came to 13 bases. The CDR3 has 14 amino acids. CDR1 and CDR2 (germline): DFQATT, SNEGSKA (reference sequence). Written as DNA, the CDR3 is TGCAGTGCTAGAGAACCGGCGACCTCTTACGAGCAGTACTTC. It translates to CSAREPATSYEQYF.

This clonotype was observed at least ten times. The rearrangement joins TRBV29-1 to TRBJ2-1, with 10 bases that match TRBD1. The CDR3 is made up of 15 amino acids. In germline, CDR1 is SQVTM, CDR2 ANQGSEA. Trimming removed 4 bases from V and 7 bases from J; junction bases left unmatched: 10. CDR3 sequence reads: CSVVVWDRGENEQFF. The CDR3 DNA reads as TGCAGCGTTGTGGTATGGGACAGGGGAGAGAATGAGCAGTTCTTC.

This clonotype appeared a few times. V is TRBV21-1 and J is TRBJ2-7; no check of the table's D call, TRBD1, against the DNA was made. TRBV21-1 is tagged as a pseudogene. The CDR3 totals 12 residues. CDR3 residues: CAPSTGRVEQYF. The CDR3 bases are TGTGCCCCCAGTACGGGGCGGGTCGAGCAGTACTTC.

The chain carries TRBV28 and TRBJ2-7, with 10 bases lining up with TRBD2. Trimming removed 7 bases from V and 3 bases from J; junction bases left unmatched: 0. The CDR3 spans 12 residues. Germline CDR1 and CDR2: MDHEN and SYDVKM. CDR3: CASTSGGYEQYF. The CDR3 DNA follows: TGTGCCAGCACTAGCGGGGGCTACGAGCAGTACTTC.

This clonotype was found a few times. This chain connects TRBV6-2 or TRBV6-3 to TRBJ1-1; 7 bases line up with TRBD1. In germline, CDR1 is MNHEY, CDR2 SVGEGT. Trimming cost V 5 bases and J 6 bases; bases outside gene matches: 6. The CDR3 is 13 amino acids. DNA of the CDR3: TGTGCCAGCAGTCCCACAGGGGAGGCTGAAGCTTTCTTT. This translates into CASSPTGEAEAFF.

This clonotype was found many times. The chain has TRBV5-4 and TRBJ1-2, with D maybe TRBD1 (6 bases). Germline V gives CDR1 SGHNT, CDR2 YYREEE (reference sequence). Trimming removed 5 bases from V and 4 bases from J, with 21 bases in between. CDR3 length: 16 amino acids. The CDR3 is CASRLGRRQDLYGYTF. Here the CDR3 DNA reads TGTGCCAGCAGACTCGGGCGGCGACAGGACCTCTATGGCTACACCTTC.

This clonotype was counted many times. The chain employs TRBV12-3 or TRBV12-4 and TRBJ2-2, with 7 bases lining up with TRBD1. This CDR3 is built from 14 residues. Trimming removed 5 bases from V and 7 bases from J; junction bases left unmatched: 7. CDR3 protein: CASSPTGFSGELFF. The CDR3 nucleotides read TGTGCCAGCAGTCCGACAGGGTTTAGCGGGGAGCTGTTTTTT.

This clonotype turned up a few times. The J gene is TRBJ2-7, the V gene TRBV9, with D tentatively TRBD2 (6 bases). This CDR3 comprises 14 residues. V was shortened by 3 bases and J by 2 bases, with 12 bases between the two germline ends. Germline CDR1 SGDLS, CDR2 YYNGEE. The CDR3: CASSAIAETYEQYF. The CDR3 region has the DNA TGTGCCAGCAGCGCCATAGCGGAGACCTACGAGCAGTACTTC.

In this sample, this clonotype turned up many times. The rearrangement joins TRBV7-2 to TRBJ2-4; perhaps TRBD1 as D (6 bases). Germline CDR1 reads SGHTA; CDR2 reads FQGNSA. The V gene lost 5 bases and the J gene lost 0 bases, with 11 bases spanning the gap. This CDR3 has 15 amino acids. Written as DNA, the CDR3 is TGTGCCAGCAGCCCAGGGGCCGGAGCCAAAAACATTCAGTACTTC. This codes for CASSPGAGAKNIQYF.

The chain has TRBV4-1 and TRBJ2-5; 11 bases line up with TRBD2. The V and J ends lost 0 bases and 5 bases, in that order; junction bases with no gene match: 14. The CDR3 covers 19 residues. CDR1 and CDR2 from the germline V gene are MGHRA and YSYEKL. CDR3 bases: TGCGCCAGCAGCCAAGATAGGGGACTAGCGGATCTACTCGGGGAGACCCAGTACTTC. Encoded protein: CASSQDRGLADLLGETQYF.

This clonotype was detected ten times or more. Written as DNA, the CDR3 is TGTGCCAGCAGTTACCACCTTGGTCAGCGGCTCTACGAGCAGTACTTC. Amino acids: CASSYHLGQRLYEQYF. V is TRBV6-5 and J is TRBJ2-7; weak D call: TRBD2 (5 bases). Trimming pared 2 bases from V and 3 bases from J, leaving 17 bases between. Germline CDR1 MNHEY, CDR2 SVGAGI. CDR3 size: 16 residues.

This clonotype was seen only once. V and J are TRBV15 and TRBJ2-7; 8 bases are a match to TRBD1. The CDR3 is 15 amino acids. Germline CDR1 LNHNV, CDR2 YYDKDF (reference sequence). After removal of 5 bases from V and 3 bases from J, the junction contained 9 bases not matched to a gene. CDR3 protein: CATSGGGQGFYEQYF. In DNA, the CDR3 is TGTGCCACCAGCGGCGGTGGACAGGGTTTCTACGAGCAGTACTTC.

This chain links TRBV28 with TRBJ1-6; D is possibly TRBD1 (5 bases). The V gene's germline CDR1 is MDHEN and CDR2 SYDVKM. CDR3 length: 14 amino acids. The V end was cut by 8 bases, the J end by 6 bases, with 14 bases between. The CDR3 region is CASSTGDFNSPLHF. In nucleotides, the CDR3 is TGTGCCAGCTCGACGGGGGATTTTAATTCACCCCTCCACTTT.

This clonotype has more than one count but fewer than ten. This rearrangement joins TRBV15 to TRBJ2-1, with a possible D match to TRBD1 (5 bases). CDR1 and CDR2 from the germline V gene are LNHNV and YYDKDF (reference sequence). The CDR3 contains 16 residues. Trimming removed 4 bases at V and 3 bases at J, with 16 bases between. The CDR3 reads CATSNPEKGLYNEQFF. CDR3 coding DNA: TGTGCCACCAGCAACCCGGAAAAGGGGCTCTACAATGAGCAGTTCTTC.

The rearrangement joins TRBV19 to TRBJ2-2; D might be TRBD2 (5 bases). The CDR3 covers 14 residues. Germline V gives CDR1 LNHDA, CDR2 SQIVND (reference sequence). The V end was cut by 3 bases, the J end by 4 bases, with 9 bases between. The DNA for the CDR3 is TGTGCCAGTAGTATGGACGGGATCACCGGGGAGCTGTTTTTT. Translating gives CASSMDGITGELFF.

In its sample, this clonotype was seen many times. This chain links TRBV12-3 or TRBV12-4 with TRBJ2-4; TRBD1 aligns across 7 bases. The CDR3 contains 14 residues. V was pared by 4 bases and J by 4 bases, with 4 bases of the junction left unmatched. The CDR3 DNA reads TGTGCCAGCAGTTCGGGACAGCCTAAAAACATTCAGTACTTC. It translates to CASSSGQPKNIQYF.

Written as DNA, the CDR3 is TGCGCCAGCAGCTTGGGACTAGCGGAAACTTACGAGCAGTACTTC. This sequence encodes CASSLGLAETYEQYF. The J gene is TRBJ2-7, the V gene TRBV5-1; the match to TRBD2 covers 9 bases. The CDR3 runs 15 residues. The V segment lost 0 bases and the J segment 4 bases; nucleotides outside the gene matches: 5. Germline values: CDR1 SGHRS, CDR2 YFSETQ. The variable domain in full, completed from reference TRBV5-1 and TRBJ2-7, reads KAGVTQTPRYLIKTRGQQVTLSCSPISGHRSVSWYQQTPGQGLQFLFEYFSETQRNKGNFPGRFSGRQFSNSRSEMNVSTLELGDSALYLCASSLGLAETYEQYFGPGTRLTVT.

This rearrangement joins TRBV20-1 to TRBJ2-7; TRBD2 matches at 8 bases. J lost 6 bases, V lost 0 bases, and 10 bases had no gene match. CDR1 and CDR2 from the germline V gene are DFQATT and SNEGSKA (reference sequence). CDR3 length equals 15 residues. CDR3 region: CSARDRSGIMREQYF. The DNA for the CDR3 is TGCAGTGCTAGAGATCGTAGCGGGATTATGCGCGAGCAGTACTTC.

This chain links TRBV28 with TRBJ2-7; TRBD2 matches at 7 bases. The J segment lost 3 bases and the V segment lost 2 bases, leaving 7 bases of the junction unmatched. In germline, CDR1 is MDHEN, CDR2 SYDVKM. CDR3 size: 15 residues. CDR3 nucleotide sequence: TGTGCCAGCAGTTTACAGGCGGCGGGAGACTACGAGCAGTACTTC. Its protein is CASSLQAAGDYEQYF.

The chain couples TRBV3-1 to TRBJ2-1; no definite D call. The CDR3 extends over 13 amino acids. Germline CDR1 is LGHDT and CDR2 is YNNKEL (reference sequence). The V end was cut by 2 bases, the J end by 10 bases, with 12 bases between. This CDR3 reads CASSQSALGEQFF. CDR3 DNA: TGTGCCAGCAGCCAAAGCGCCTTGGGGGAGCAGTTCTTC.

This clonotype was observed a handful of times. The rearrangement uses TRBV29-1 and TRBJ2-7; D is perhaps TRBD1 (6 bases). With 4 bases removed from V and 1 base from J, the gap between germline ends came to 11 bases. CDR1 and CDR2 from the germline V gene are SQVTM and ANQGSEA. The CDR3 is 13 amino acids. The CDR3: CSVGDNLSYEQYF. The CDR3 DNA reads TGCAGCGTTGGGGACAACCTATCCTACGAGCAGTACTTC.

This clonotype appeared a few times. The chain combines TRBV9 with TRBJ1-1, with D possibly TRBD1 on 5 matching bases. Trimming removed 0 bases at V and 4 bases at J, with 13 bases between. Germline V lookup: CDR1 SGDLS, CDR2 YYNGEE. This CDR3 region has 15 residues. CDR3: CASSVVTAGTTEAFF. CDR3 in DNA: TGTGCCAGCAGCGTAGTGACTGCTGGGACCACTGAAGCTTTCTTT. The variable domain in full, completed from reference TRBV9 and TRBJ1-1, reads DSGVTQTPKHLITATGQRVTLRCSPRSGDLSVYWYQQSLDQGLQFLIQYYNGEERAKGNILERFSAQQFPDLHSELNLSSLELGDSALYFCASSVVTAGTTEAFFGQGTRLTVV.